These 27 T cell receptor beta chains share one sample of origin, sequenced in a study of cytomegalovirus exposure and HLA in healthy donors. With 60 Vbeta and 13 Jbeta primers, the PCR was carried out. Sequenced by immunoSEQ multiplex PCR; TCRdb stores in-frame clones only, minus some. The sample has about 140,000 clones; around 80% are singletons. The sequenced sample consisted of PBMCs. Every receptor here comes from a man between 18 and 29 years old in good health and CMV-seropositive.

The rearrangement uses TRBV29-1 and TRBJ2-3, with 13 nucleotides matching TRBD2. CDR3 size: 16 residues. The ends lost 7 bases at V and 2 bases at J; junction bases unmatched: 9. Germline-derived CDR1 and CDR2 are SQVTM and ANQGSEA. CDR3: CSGGGLAGIDTDTQYF. DNA of the CDR3: TGCAGCGGGGGGGGACTAGCGGGAATAGACACAGATACGCAGTATTTT.

A remark on this clone: The junction shows a germline mismatch at one end, possibly a read error. This chain connects TRBV5-1 to TRBJ1-1; D is ambiguous. Germline V CDR1 and CDR2: SGHRS, YFSETQ. This CDR3 spans 14 amino acids. The DNA for the CDR3 is TGCGCCAGCAGCTTGGCGGGGTCCCTCTCGGTCGTGTCCTTT. This gives the protein CASSLAGSLSVVSF.

Note on this clone: One end of the junction varies from germline; a read error may be responsible. J is TRBJ1-4 and V is TRBV6-1; perhaps TRBD1 as D (5 bases). Germline CDR1 is MNHNS and CDR2 is SASEGT. The CDR3 spans 15 residues. The CDR3 nucleotides are TGTGCCAGCAGGGAAGGGACTTACGCTAATGAAAAACTGTTTTTT. Translation gives CASREGTYANEKLFF.

This chain connects TRBV25-1 to TRBJ2-5; TRBD1 matches 9 bases. Germline trimming cut 2 bases from V and 4 bases from J; bases unmatched to any gene: 8. Germline V lookup: CDR1 MGHDK, CDR2 SYGVNS. The CDR3 sequence is 16 residues long. CDR3 loop: CASSESFGTGLETQYF. CDR3 coding DNA: TGTGCCAGCAGTGAAAGTTTTGGGACAGGGCTAGAGACCCAGTACTTC.

This rearrangement joins TRBV28 to TRBJ2-1; TRBD1 aligns across 8 bases. Trimming at V came to 1 base and at J to 3 bases, leaving 8 bases not matched to a gene. CDR1 and CDR2 from the germline V gene are MDHEN and SYDVKM. This CDR3 contains 17 residues. In nucleotides, the CDR3 is TGTGCCAGCAGTTTATCTTTATCCACAGGGGGCTACAATGAGCAGTTCTTC. Its protein is CASSLSLSTGGYNEQFF.

The chain recombines TRBV19 with TRBJ1-2; D might be TRBD1 (6 bases). CDR3 length equals 15 residues. Germline V gene data show CDR1 as LNHDA and CDR2 as SQIVND (reference sequence). The ends were cut back, 7 bases at V and 3 bases at J, with 18 bases in the middle. CDR3: CASTKGGAQDYGYTF. The CDR3 DNA reads TGTGCCAGTACCAAGGGGGGGGCGCAGGACTATGGCTACACCTTC.

The chain is built from TRBV19 and TRBJ1-5, with 7 bases identical to TRBD1. CDR3 length equals 13 residues. J gave up 6 bases and V 6 bases, and 5 bases lay outside the gene matches. CDR1 LNHDA and CDR2 SQIVND come from the germline V gene (reference sequence). CDR3 nucleotides: TGTGCCAGTAGCCCAGACAGGGTTCAGCCCCAGCATTTT. Translated: CASSPDRVQPQHF.

The rearrangement uses TRBV2 and TRBJ2-2; 14 nucleotides line up with TRBD2. The V and J ends lost 9 bases and 7 bases, in that order; junction bases with no gene match: 10. The CDR3 has 16 amino acids. Germline loops: CDR1 SNHLY, CDR2 FYNNEI. Here the CDR3 reads CASNIPGLAGVGELFF. The CDR3 region has the DNA TGTGCCAGTAACATCCCGGGACTAGCGGGAGTCGGGGAGCTGTTTTTT.

V usage is TRBV4-2 and J usage is TRBJ2-1; 9 bases are shared with TRBD2. Losses at the gene ends were 1 base for V and 10 bases for J; bases not matched to a gene: 11. CDR1 LGHNA and CDR2 YNFKEQ come from the germline V gene. This CDR3 is built from 16 residues. The CDR3 loop reads CASSQGEAGGFREQFF. Here the CDR3 DNA reads TGTGCCAGCAGCCAAGGGGAAGCGGGAGGATTCAGGGAGCAGTTCTTC.

J is TRBJ1-1 and V is TRBV6-4; 7 bases map to TRBD1. J lost 0 bases, V lost 6 bases, and 4 bases had no gene match. The germline V gene encodes CDR1 MRHNA and CDR2 SNTAGT. CDR3 size: 14 residues. CDR3 nucleotide sequence: TGTGCCAGCAGGAAGGGACAGATGAACACTGAAGCTTTCTTT. This codes for CASRKGQMNTEAFF.

The chain joins TRBV7-2 to TRBJ2-5; no firm D call. The V gene's germline CDR1 is SGHTA and CDR2 FQGNSA. There are 11 residues in the CDR3. V was pared by 4 bases and J by 7 bases, with 7 bases between. The CDR3 loop reads CASSSPGTQYF. DNA of the CDR3: TGTGCCAGCAGCTCCCCAGGGACCCAGTACTTC. Drawing the rest from reference TRBV7-2 and TRBJ2-5, the complete variable domain is GAGVSQSPSNKVTEKGKDVELRCDPISGHTALYWYRQSLGQGLEFLIYFQGNSAPDKSGLPSDRFSAERTGGSVSTLTIQRTQQEDSAVYLCASSSPGTQYFGPGTRLLVL.

The chain joins TRBV18 to TRBJ1-2, with D hard to call. The CDR3 is 16 amino acids. V was shortened by 3 bases and J by 10 bases, with 24 bases between the two germline ends. Germline lookup yields CDR1 KGHSH and CDR2 LQKENI. CDR3 amino acids: CASSPNGLQSIQFYTF. As DNA, the CDR3 is TGTGCCAGCTCACCTAATGGACTCCAGTCAATCCAGTTCTACACCTTC.

As for this clone: Since no conserved phenylalanine or tryptophan closes the CDR3, a read error is the likely cause. This rearrangement joins TRBV19 to TRBJ1-1, with D uncertain. CDR1 is LNHDA and CDR2 is SQIVND in the germline V gene (reference sequence). V lost 3 bases to trimming and J lost 3 bases, with 14 bases between them. The CDR3 extends over 15 amino acids. The CDR3 loop is CASSIRPGSDTEAFV. CDR3 nucleotides: TGTGCCAGTAGTATTCGCCCGGGTTCGGACACTGAAGCTTTCGTT.

V usage is TRBV7-3 and J usage is TRBJ2-2, with 7 bases matching TRBD1. Germline assignment: CDR1 SGHTA and CDR2 FQGTGA. This CDR3 is built from 19 residues. V shed 5 bases, J shed 6 bases, and the junction held 21 bases outside the gene matches. The CDR3 sequence is CASSTTVANPGQRPGELFF. CDR3 sequence (DNA): TGTGCCAGCAGCACCACCGTAGCCAATCCGGGACAGCGACCCGGGGAGCTGTTTTTT.

This chain uses TRBV19 with TRBJ1-5, with D possibly matching TRBD1 (6 bases). The germline gives CDR1 LNHDA, CDR2 SQIVND (reference sequence). Trimming pared 7 bases from V and 2 bases from J, leaving 12 bases between. The CDR3 is 14 residues long. The CDR3 loop is CASKSNRGNQPQHF. In DNA, the CDR3 is TGTGCCAGTAAGAGTAACAGGGGCAATCAGCCCCAGCATTTT.

This chain joins TRBV5-1 and TRBJ2-7; D is possibly TRBD1 (5 bases). Trimming shortened V by 0 bases and J by 2 bases, and 12 bases separated the two germline ends. Germline CDR1 reads SGHRS; CDR2 reads YFSETQ. The CDR3 is 15 residues long. The CDR3 DNA sequence: TGCGCCAGCAGCTTGGATATCCAGGGCCCCTACGAGCAGTACTTC. It translates to CASSLDIQGPYEQYF.

The chain is built from TRBV27 and TRBJ2-1, with 9 nucleotides matching TRBD1. After removal of 6 bases from V and 7 bases from J, the junction contained 4 bases not matched to a gene. The CDR3 is 13 amino acids. In germline, CDR1 is MNHEY, CDR2 SMNVEV (reference sequence). The CDR3 nucleotides are TGTGCCAGCAGACCGGGACAGGGAAATGAGCAGTTCTTC. Translated, it gives CASRPGQGNEQFF.

The rearrangement links TRBV11-2 to TRBJ2-3; D might be TRBD2 (5 bases). The germline gives CDR1 SGHAT, CDR2 FQNNGV. Between the trimmed V and J ends, which lost 5 bases and 6 bases, there was a span of 15 bases. CDR3 length: 14 amino acids. CDR3 loop: CASSKERAPDTQYF. As DNA, the CDR3 is TGTGCCAGCAGCAAGGAGAGGGCCCCTGATACGCAGTATTTT.

CDR3 in DNA: TGTGCCAGCAGTCGAACTGGACAGGGGGCTTTCTTT. Translated: CASSRTGQGAFF. V is TRBV6-1 and J is TRBJ1-1, with 9 bases fitting TRBD1. This CDR3 contains 12 residues. CDR1 and CDR2 from the germline V gene are MNHNS and SASEGT. V lost 5 bases and J lost 11; bases outside the gene matches: 6.

V and J are TRBV5-1 and TRBJ2-1, with TRBD2 matching 7 bases. CDR1 is SGHRS and CDR2 is YFSETQ in the germline V gene. The CDR3 is made up of 14 amino acids. V lost 7 bases, J lost 0 bases, and 4 bases stayed unmatched. The CDR3 nucleotides read TGCGCCAGCGGATCTAGCGGCTCCTACAATGAGCAGTTCTTC. Translated, it gives CASGSSGSYNEQFF.

The V call is TRBV28, the J call TRBJ2-7; D might be TRBD1 (6 bases). Germline V gene sequence: CDR1 MDHEN, CDR2 SYDVKM. The CDR3 length is 14 residues. V lost 8 bases and J 2 bases, leaving 16 bases between the germline ends. For the CDR3, the DNA is TGTGCCAGCCAGGGGTTAGCGAGGACCTACGAGCAGTACTTC. It specifies CASQGLARTYEQYF.

This chain connects TRBV28 to TRBJ2-1; 9 nucleotides align to TRBD1. V lost 4 bases to trimming and J lost 2 bases; unmatched junction nucleotides: 6. The CDR3 is 16 amino acids. Germline V gives CDR1 MDHEN, CDR2 SYDVKM. CDR3 loop: CASSSTRTGAYNEQFF. CDR3 DNA sequence: TGTGCCAGCAGTTCCACCCGGACAGGGGCCTACAATGAGCAGTTCTTC.

The V gene is TRBV18, the J gene TRBJ2-3, with 13 positions matching TRBD2. The V gene end was trimmed by 0 bases and the J gene end by 5 bases; junction bases not matched to a gene: 2. The CDR3 is made up of 16 amino acids. The V gene's germline CDR1 is KGHSH and CDR2 LQKENI. The CDR3 sequence: CASSPPTSGGRDTQYF. The DNA of the CDR3 is TGTGCCAGCTCACCACCGACTAGCGGGGGGCGAGATACGCAGTATTTT.

V is TRBV6-6 and J is TRBJ2-1, with 13 bases identical to TRBD2. The CDR3 contains 16 residues. Germline-derived CDR1 and CDR2 are MNHNY and SVGAGI (reference sequence). Unmatched junction bases numbered 6, after V lost 6 bases and J lost 4 bases. The CDR3 sequence: CASSSTSGRGYNEQFF. In DNA form, the CDR3 reads TGTGCCAGCAGCTCCACTAGCGGGAGGGGATACAATGAGCAGTTCTTC.

This rearrangement joins TRBV5-5 to TRBJ2-2; the match to TRBD1 covers 7 bases. The CDR3 has 16 residues. The J segment lost 5 bases and the V segment lost 4 bases, leaving 11 bases of the junction unmatched. Per the germline V gene, CDR1 is SGHKS and CDR2 is YYEKEE (reference sequence). The chain's CDR3 is CASSLQGRVPTGELFF. In DNA form, the CDR3 reads TGTGCCAGCAGCCTACAGGGGAGAGTACCTACCGGGGAGCTGTTTTTT.

This clone was recorded once. The gene calls are TRBV19 and TRBJ1-2, with TRBD1 matching 10 bases. With 3 bases clipped from V and 2 bases from J, the junction kept 3 bases outside the gene matches. Germline-derived CDR1 and CDR2 are LNHDA and SQIVND (reference sequence). There are 15 residues in the CDR3. The CDR3 protein is CASSIGQGVNYGYTF. The CDR3 bases are TGTGCCAGTAGTATCGGACAGGGGGTGAACTATGGCTACACCTTC.

The chain has TRBV7-9 and TRBJ2-5; perhaps TRBD2 as D (6 bases). The CDR3 has 15 amino acids. Germline CDR1 reads SEHNR; CDR2 reads FQNEAQ (reference sequence). V was cut by 6 bases and J by 1 base, with 15 bases left in between. CDR3 sequence reads: CASSKRVAVQETQYF. Here the CDR3 DNA reads TGTGCCAGCAGTAAGAGGGTAGCGGTCCAAGAGACCCAGTACTTC. The variable domain in full, with the rest retrieved from reference TRBV7-9 and TRBJ2-5, is DTGVSQNPRHKITKRGQNVTFRCDPISEHNRLYWYRQTLGQGPEFLTYFQNEAQLEKSRLLSDRFSAERPKGSFSTLEIQRTEQGDSAMYLCASSKRVAVQETQYFGPGTRLLVL.